These T cell receptor beta chains were read from a single sample in a study of post-analysis software for immune sequencing data. TCRdb fed the PCR reads into MiXCR, producing one record per CDR3 protein. The repertoire has 450,000 or so distinct CDR3 sequences, approximately 46% of them found once; the top ten carry about 12%. Sequencing was carried out using blood. The receptor source for this set is a girl aged 5-17 years with multiple sclerosis. The CDR3 runs from the conserved cysteine through the conserved F or W. A D gene is named only where the DNA matches it firmly. Clone size is shown for a subset of rows, as once, few, many or a class of expanded clone.

.	TRBV7-6	TRBJ2-7	TRBD2	CASSLRFTSGREQYF	TGTGCCAGCAGCTTAAGGTTTACTAGCGGGCGCGAGCAGTACTTC
.	TRBV28	TRBJ2-3	.	CASSLGLTNADTQYF	TGTGCCAGCAGTTTGGGGCTCACCAACGCGGATACGCAGTATTTT
.	TRBV20-1	TRBJ1-6	.	CSVLSRDMDGSPLHF	TGCAGTGTTTTGTCCCGGGACATGGACGGGTCACCCCTCCACTTT
.	TRBV29-1	TRBJ2-5	TRBD1	CSVAFGVWDRGGETQYF	TGCAGCGTTGCGTTCGGTGTCTGGGACAGGGGCGGAGAGACCCAGTACTTC
.	TRBV28	TRBJ2-7	.	CASTLQGFDYEQYF	TGTGCCAGCACCCTACAGGGTTTTGATTACGAGCAGTACTTC
.	TRBV7-2	TRBJ2-7	TRBD1	CASSLSSGQGAYEQYF	TGTGCCAGCAGCCTCTCGTCGGGACAGGGGGCGTACGAGCAGTACTTC
.	TRBV20-1	TRBJ1-5	TRBD1	CSARDVQGRPQHF	TGCAGTGCTAGAGATGTACAGGGGAGGCCCCAGCATTTT
few	TRBV28	TRBJ2-5	TRBD2	CASNLGGSGTGHETQYF	TGTGCCAGCAACCTCGGGGGTAGCGGGACCGGGCACGAGACCCAGTACTTC
.	TRBV9	TRBJ2-7	TRBD1	CASSPKRGQSYEQYF	TGTGCCAGCAGCCCCAAAAGGGGACAGTCCTACGAGCAGTACTTC
.	TRBV10-3	TRBJ2-3	.	CAISDQRVEGTQYF	TGTGCCATCAGTGATCAGCGGGTCGAGGGTACGCAGTATTTT
.	TRBV7-2	TRBJ2-5	.	CASSLSLRETQYF	TGTGCCAGCAGCTTAAGCCTTCGGGAGACCCAGTACTTC
.	TRBV6-2/TRBV6-3	TRBJ2-5	.	CASSSTRKGSLEQYF	TGTGCCAGCAGTTCCACCCGAAAGGGCTCTCTTGAGCAGTACTTC
.	TRBV19	TRBJ2-1	TRBD2	CASSMSPAGTGGEQFF	TGTGCCAGTAGTATGTCCCCAGCGGGAACGGGTGGTGAGCAGTTCTTC
.	TRBV30	TRBJ2-7	.	CAWSVLDSYEQYF	TGTGCCTGGAGTGTATTAGACAGCTACGAGCAGTACTTC
many	TRBV29-1	TRBJ2-1	.	CSVGQSSYNEQFF	TGCAGCGTTGGACAAAGCTCCTACAATGAGCAGTTCTTC